This TCR beta chain originates from a study of shared clonotypes between healthy human individuals (dated by TCRdb to the early 2020s). About the study as a whole: The cohort included three men and a couple of women between 18 and 49 years of age. Per donor, three plates each were used for CD4 naive and CD4 memory, two for CD8 naive, and one for CD8 memory. To estimate repertoire size and how much clonotypes are shared between individuals, the study performed deep sequencing of blood TCR repertoires from roughly five healthy adults. Libraries were prepared and TCR repertoires were sequenced by different laboratories using diverse techniques, in order to increase sequencing depth and limit assay-specific biases. Leukapheresis yielded between about 0.94 and 8.9 billion PBMCs per donor.

As encoded in the germline V gene, CDR1 is SGHTA while CDR2 is FQGNSA. Inclusive of the bounding cysteine and phenylalanine, the CDR3 is 16 residues long. Only the CDR3 part of the read is kept: 48 bases, read in frame from the first base. The V and J ends are trimmed by 0 bases and 0 bases, leaving 9 bases between them. Beyond this particular receptor, the publication reports: Sampling was limited to blood, and TCR repertoires in tissue likely differ from TCR repertoires in blood. Pairwise subsampling indicated that sequencing depth was expected to affect the degree of clonotype sharing among donors. When several donors were compared, the shared fraction of clonotypes was about 5.5% for naive CD4, over 3% for naive CD8, 2.3% for memory CD4, and 0.35% to 0.4% for memory CD8. Compared with non-shared clonotypes, clonotypes shared by all four sorted-subset donors had higher generation probabilities. The genetic and exposure-history diversity represented was limited by the small number of donors. Even with the large sequencing depth, rarefaction of the sorted-subset datasets indicated that sequencing was incomplete. Naive subsets generally had larger estimated clonotype richness than memory subsets did.

Donors were healthy HIV-negative adults with no recently reported acute infections or vaccinations. Every donor was a Caucasian adult living in Nashville, Tennessee, USA. CD4+ T cells were enriched by magnetic negative selection, after which naive cells were positively selected on CD45RA and the negative fraction was taken as the memory subset. Blood was collected by leukapheresis, and PBMCs were isolated by Ficoll-Histopaque density gradient centrifugation and then cryopreserved in liquid nitrogen vapor phase. Analytical flow cytometry was used to check the purity and quantity of every magnetically sorted T cell population. Genomic DNA was isolated from every sorted fraction and measured by UV absorbance on a Nanodrop 2000c. Using the deep immunoSEQ assay, TCR CDR3 regions were amplified from genomic DNA by multiplex PCR. Genomic DNA extracted from each cell subset was distributed evenly over all wells of several immunoSEQ 96-well plates, and each plate served as one replicate. For sorted subsets, around 200 ng genomic DNA, equal to 30,000 to 35,000 T cell genomes, was loaded into each replicate PCR. Purified libraries were quantified with a Qubit 3.0 fluorometer, sized on a Bioanalyzer 2100, and re-quantified with the KAPA Library Quantification kit. Every immunoSEQ 96-well plate was sequenced on a separate single-read 150-cycle Illumina NextSeq 550 flow cell. For the original study's pipeline: Because only junctional sequences without quality scores were contained in the immunoSEQ output, filtering matching that applied to full-length reads could not be performed. To assign V/J genes and CDR3, sequences were annotated using PyIR, a Python wrapper for IgBLAST v1.9, with IMGT germline references. Any read was removed if the V/J assignment was weak (E-value above 1e-6), the CDR3 was missing, or the read contained stop codons, out-of-frame junctions, or ambiguous translated residues. V3J clonotypes were defined by identical inferred V gene, J gene, and CDR3 amino acid sequence. Percentage overlap between repertoires was computed as shared unique clonotypes divided by the size of the smaller repertoire. RTK rarefaction, the Chao1 estimator, and Recon v2.1 estimates of unobserved clonotypes were used to assess repertoire richness. For all TCRbeta clonotypes obtained by the gDNA method from a few donors, generation probabilities were computed with OLGA. Here the immuneACCESS table is served through TCRdb, limited to in-frame sequences with V and J called. Missing clones are a known gap in these copies; in checked studies unresolved V genes cover under half, and the rest lacks a known reason. That table gives V, J and clone size, and the DNA gave D and trimming. This sample comprises 2 million to 3 million clones, approximately 93% of them detected only once. The biggest ten clones account for approximately 0.37% of the sample.

Points on this clone: What antigen it recognizes has not been identified. Base qualities are not at hand, and no much larger clone is one base apart.

This sequence uses TRBV7-2 and TRBJ1-3, with the D gene too uncertain to name. The source of this sequence is a man younger than 35 in good health. Some clones in this sample may be carry-over from other donors' samples. The sequenced sample consisted of naive CD4+ T cells from PBMCs. The sample's cell subset or site, from its label and the paper: CD45RA+ positively selected. At the DNA level, the sequence is TGTGCCAGCAGCTTAGCAGTGACGAGCTCTGGAAACACCATATATTTT. This translates into CASSLAVTSSGNTIYF.